This T cell receptor beta chain was sequenced for a study of blood T cell repertoires in COVID-19 (TCRdb year 2020). The study in broad terms: Samples covering the acute and convalescent phases of COVID-19 were provided by collaborators in the United States, Italy and Spain. The repertoires were released in a freely available public database meant as a resource for research on the immune response to SARS-CoV-2. A de-identified subject ID, COVID-19 status, age in years and sex were almost always included in the sample metadata. The samples were drawn from the first 160 participants of the ongoing ImmuneRACE study and from 1,254 subjects provided by 6 global collaborators. The dataset comprised deeply sampled blood TCRbeta repertoires from subjects exposed to, actively infected with, or recovered from COVID-19. The prospective study material was composed of cDNA or gDNA derived from T cells, B-cell-depleted T cells, or PBMCs. Where available, HLA class I and class II types were taken from metadata supplied by the sample provider and were not determined by assay-based typing.

As regards this clone: The clone's antigen remains unknown. Per-base quality was not reported, and no clone a single base away is much larger than it.

The paper as a whole reports these results and caveats: How much clinical and demographic metadata was included differed by source and by participant, and the metadata was provided uncurated.

Participants in the prospective study were enrolled through a virtual design, were aged 18 to 89 years, and lived in about two dozen United States geographic areas. In the prospective study, participants were assigned to cohorts based on the clinical history participants reported in a screening survey and a study questionnaire. Recovered participants in ImmuneRACE Cohort 3 were defined by two consecutive negative NP/OP PCR tests, clearance by a healthcare professional, or resolution of symptoms. Mobile phlebotomists in the prospective study collected whole blood, serum and a nasopharyngeal or oropharyngeal swab from every participant. Participants in the prospective study had the option to provide additional blood draws and questionnaires over a 2-month period. Before DNA extraction, blood samples from the prospective study were shipped at room temperature or frozen. TCRbeta CDR3 regions were amplified from genomic DNA using the immunoSEQ Assay, a bias-controlled multiplex PCR. As for the original processing: The number of nucleated cells in each sample was estimated from the amplification of reference gene primers within the assay. To quantify the absolute abundance of each unique TCRbeta CDR3 rearrangement, sequence reads were collapsed and filtered. For each sample, productive Simpson clonality was calculated as the square root of Simpson's diversity index across productive rearrangements. This immuneACCESS table, as held by TCRdb, lists in-frame sequences with V and J called but not all clones. Of the missing ones, under half trace to an unresolved V gene in checked studies; the others have no known cause. D and trimming come from the DNA, and the V and J calls and clone size come from that table. The sample table shows 240,000 or so clones, and about 89% are seen once. The top ten clonotypes cover roughly 8.3% of the sample.

The CDR3, from cysteine to phenylalanine, totals 18 residues. Only the CDR3 portion is preserved as DNA: 54 bases, with reading frame beginning at the first base. At the junction V is shortened by 2 bases and J by 0 bases; bases outside the gene matches: 11. As encoded in the germline V gene, CDR1 is KGHSH while CDR2 is LQKENI. The rearranged segments are TRBV18 and TRBJ2-3, and 7 junctional nucleotides match TRBD2. This receptor was obtained from a man aged 40-49 years who had recovered from COVID-19. Sequencing used PBMCs or T cells enriched from blood (not recorded which). The DNA reads as follows: TGTGCCAGCTCACCAGCGATTCTAGCGGAAACTAGCACAGATACGCAGTATTTT. Its amino acids are CASSPAILAETSTDTQYF.